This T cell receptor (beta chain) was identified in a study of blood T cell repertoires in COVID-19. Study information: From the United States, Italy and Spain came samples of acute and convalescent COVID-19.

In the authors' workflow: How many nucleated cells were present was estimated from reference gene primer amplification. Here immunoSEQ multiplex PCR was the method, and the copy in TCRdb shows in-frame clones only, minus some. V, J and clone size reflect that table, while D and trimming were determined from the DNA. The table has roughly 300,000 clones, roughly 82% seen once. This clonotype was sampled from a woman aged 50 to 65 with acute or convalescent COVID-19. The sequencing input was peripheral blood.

The CDR3 sequence: CASLLGAGEAFF. The CDR3 bases are TGTGCCAGCCTGCTGGGGGCCGGTGAAGCTTTCTTT. This rearrangement joins TRBV7-9 to TRBJ1-1; perhaps TRBD1 as D (6 bases). Trimming removed 8 bases from V and 7 bases from J, with 14 bases in between. The CDR3 is 12 residues long. From germline, CDR1 is SEHNR and CDR2 FQNEAQ (reference sequence).